The following is a TCR beta chain sequence with its context. This record comes from a study of blood T cell repertoires in COVID-19. Whole-study context: The cDNA or gDNA used as material had been derived from T cells, B-cell-depleted T cells, or PBMCs.

Produced via immunoSEQ multiplex PCR; TCRdb's table is partial and in-frame only. The sample records 150,000 to 200,000 clones, about nine tenths being singletons. V lost 5 bases to trimming and J lost 3 bases, with 5 bases between them. The CDR3 length is 11 residues. Germline values: CDR1 SGHAT, CDR2 FQNNGV. V is TRBV11-2 and J is TRBJ2-7; D not certain. The receptor was isolated from a woman between 55 and 75 years old with COVID-19, enrolled during active disease. Material: peripheral blood. The CDR3 loop reads CASSQNYEQYF. The CDR3 region has the DNA TGTGCCAGCAGCCAGAACTACGAGCAGTACTTC.